This TCR beta chain derives from a study of cytomegalovirus exposure and HLA in healthy donors. 13 Jbeta primers and 60 Vbeta primers were used for the PCR. Measured with immunoSEQ multiplex PCR; TCRdb has only the in-frame clones, and not every one. The sample lists about 82,000 clones, 65% to 80% occurring once. The CDR3 contains 14 residues. The germline V gene has CDR1 LGHNA and CDR2 YSLEER. The V gene lost 5 bases and the J gene lost 0 bases, with 11 bases spanning the gap. The genes are TRBV4-3 and TRBJ2-7; D is perhaps TRBD1 (5 bases). This TCR was sampled from a human donor in good health. Source material: PBMCs. The CDR3 sequence: CASSVQGRSYEQYF. DNA for the CDR3: TGCGCCAGCAGCGTTCAGGGCCGCTCCTACGAGCAGTACTTC.